This is a list of T cell receptor beta chains from one sample in a study of blood T cell repertoires in COVID-19. Some clones are missing from TCRdb's copy, which holds only in-frame ones; the method was immunoSEQ multiplex PCR. This sample has fewer than 300,000 clones, with around 82% found just once. The material sequenced was peripheral blood. The receptor source for this set is a human donor with COVID-19, enrolled during active disease. The donor label of this sample is uncertain. Both conserved end residues are trimmed from each CDR3.

V gene	CDR3 length	CDR3 protein
TRBV5-1	12	ASSTNQATDTQY
TRBV19	13	ASSQNTGGNQPQH
TRBV28	10	ASSLSNEKLF
TRBV20-1	14	SASGTSGTSTDTQY
TRBV12-5	14	ASGPIGGRSNQPQH
TRBV9	12	ASGAGTLASPLH
TRBV3-1/TRBV3-2	12	ASSIGLASDTQY
TRBV28	13	ASSRGAQGEWGYT
TRBV19	11	ASSPGQAYGYT
TRBV14	13	ASSPSLGANYGYT
TRBV5-4	13	ASSLGGGRRNGYT
TRBV5-6	11	ASSVLGGTEAF
TRBV29-1	10	SVGEGSETQY
TRBV7-2	12	ASSLAGGPDEQY
TRBV5-4	14	ASSLATGRSYNEQF
TRBV4-3	11	ASSQARSQPQH
TRBV5-1	13	ASSLGYGEHSPLH
TRBV14	15	ASSQMRDIADNSPLH
TRBV30	11	AWSMSPSSPLH
TRBV28	12	ASSLTVPSTEAF
TRBV3-1/TRBV3-2	15	ASSQDPGGAGNEKLF
TRBV11-2	11	ASSSGQGGKLF
TRBV3-1/TRBV3-2	11	ASSVSPNEKLF
TRBV14	12	ASSHAGPGNGYT
TRBV25-1	14	ASSGVGGIGANVLT
TRBV5-1	15	ASSTTPRDRGSSPLH
TRBV19	11	ASSLTGGTEAF
TRBV5-1	16	ASSAGPGLAERGETQY
TRBV4-3	9	ASSQANEAF
TRBV5-1	12	ASSLQGAATEAF
TRBV6-5	13	ASSYLGYSNQPQH
TRBV27	14	ASSSSVSRYSYEQY